This is a list of T cell receptor beta chains from one sample in a study of T cells in Graves' hyperthyroidism and ophthalmopathy. TCRdb reprocessed the multiplex PCR reads via MiXCR and lists one record per CDR3 protein. The sample lists hundreds of thousands of distinct CDR3 sequences, roughly 25% seen once, with approximately 11% in the top ten. What was sequenced was blood. These receptors all come from a woman aged 30 to 39 with Graves' ophthalmopathy. The CDR3 runs from the conserved cysteine through the conserved F or W. The D gene is left open where the match is weak. For some rows the clone size is stated as once, few or many, or as a class when expanded; others skip it.

abundance | d_gene | j_gene | v_gene | CDR3nt | CDR3aa
- | TRBD1 | TRBJ1-2 | TRBV13 | TGTGCCAGCACTAGACAGGGGACGTTGGGCTACACCTTC | CASTRQGTLGYTF
many | - | TRBJ2-7 | TRBV27 | TGTGCCAGCAGTTTATCCCAGACTAACCCCCTCGAGCAGTACTTC | CASSLSQTNPLEQYF
many | - | TRBJ1-1 | TRBV12-3/TRBV12-4 | TGTGCCAGCACCCCTCGAAGTTGGGTGAACACTGAAGCTTTCTTT | CASTPRSWVNTEAFF
- | - | TRBJ1-1 | TRBV5-1 | TGCGCCAGCAGCTCCCGGCAGGGGACCACTGAAGCTTTCTTT | CASSSRQGTTEAFF
- | - | TRBJ2-2 | TRBV6-5 | TGCGCCAGCAGTTCCGGGCCCCAAACTGGGGAGCTGTTTTTT | CASSSGPQTGELFF
many | - | TRBJ1-5 | TRBV12-3/TRBV12-4 | TGTGCCAGCAGTTTATTAGACAATAGCAATCAGCCCCAGCATTTT | CASSLLDNSNQPQHF
many | - | TRBJ1-1 | TRBV2 | TGTGCCAGCATATCACCAGGGAGAGGCACTGAAGCTTTCTTT | CASISPGRGTEAFF
many | TRBD2 | TRBJ2-7 | TRBV13 | TGTGCCAGCAGCTTAGCTAGCGGGGCCGCCTACGAGCAGTACTTC | CASSLASGAAYEQYF
many | - | TRBJ2-7 | TRBV20-1 | TGCAGTGCTAGAGATCAGGGGGGGGCCACCTACGAGCAGTACTTC | CSARDQGGATYEQYF
many | - | TRBJ1-1 | TRBV29-1 | TGCAGCGTTGTATTGGCGGGTGAAGCTTTCTTT | CSVVLAGEAFF
- | TRBD2 | TRBJ2-2 | TRBV6-1 | TGTGCCAGCAGTGGGGGTAGCGGGGGATACACCGGGGAGCTGTTTTTT | CASSGGSGGYTGELFF
many | - | TRBJ1-2 | TRBV29-1 | TGCAGCGTCCGGGACCCGGTCTATGGCTACACCTTC | CSVRDPVYGYTF
many | - | TRBJ2-7 | TRBV29-1 | TGCAGCGTTGGGGCAGCTCTCTCCTACGAGCAGTACTTC | CSVGAALSYEQYF
- | TRBD1 | TRBJ1-2 | TRBV5-1 | TGCGCCAGCAGCACCGGACAGGGGGCAAATGGCTACACCTTC | CASSTGQGANGYTF
many | - | TRBJ1-2 | TRBV12-3/TRBV12-4 | TGTGCCAGCACGAAAGGGGGTGGCTACACCTTC | CASTKGGGYTF
few | - | TRBJ1-1 | TRBV6-5 | TGTGCCAGCAGTTACTCATGGGTTTCGGGGAAAGCTTTCTTT | CASSYSWVSGKAFF
few | TRBD1 | TRBJ1-2 | TRBV30 | TGTGCCCCGGGACAGGGTGGCTACACCTTC | CAPGQGGYTF
many | - | TRBJ1-1 | TRBV11-1 | TGTGCCAGCAGCTTGTTTGAGGGCACTGAAGCTTTCTTT | CASSLFEGTEAFF
many | - | TRBJ1-6 | TRBV27 | TGTGCCAGCAGTTATGGGGCGATCCAACGAAATTCACCCCTCCACTTT | CASSYGAIQRNSPLHF
many | TRBD1 | TRBJ1-2 | TRBV18 | TGTGCCAGCTCACAAGACAGGGGACAGTATGGCTACACCTTC | CASSQDRGQYGYTF
many | - | TRBJ1-5 | TRBV7-8 | TGTGCCAGCAGCGCACGGGGACGGGAGGCTCAGCCCCAGCATTTT | CASSARGREAQPQHF
many | - | TRBJ2-7 | TRBV6-2/TRBV6-3 | TGTGCCAGCAGTTACTTCGGAGATTACGAGCAGTACTTC | CASSYFGDYEQYF
many | - | TRBJ1-3 | TRBV28 | TGTGCCAGCAGAGTTGGAGAAGGGAGAAACACCATATATTTT | CASRVGEGRNTIYF
few | - | TRBJ1-1 | TRBV19 | TGTGCCAGTAGTATGCGACTCCCAAGGGACACTGAAGCTTTCTTT | CASSMRLPRDTEAFF
- | TRBD2 | TRBJ2-2 | TRBV6-2/TRBV6-3 | TGTGCCAGCAGAGGACTGGGACTAGCGGGGGGTCCCCGCACCGGGGAGCTGTTTTTT | CASRGLGLAGGPRTGELFF
- | - | TRBJ2-7 | TRBV29-1 | TGCAGCGTTGAAGGATGGGGTGGACAGCTCTACGAGCAGTACTTC | CSVEGWGGQLYEQYF
many | - | TRBJ2-2 | TRBV5-1 | TGCGCCAGCGCAGGACGCACCGGGGAGCTGTTTTTT | CASAGRTGELFF
many | TRBD2 | TRBJ2-5 | TRBV20-1 | TGCAGTGCCAAGATGGCTAGCGGGGTGGGGGAGACCCAGTACTTC | CSAKMASGVGETQYF
many | TRBD1 | TRBJ2-7 | TRBV4-1 | TGCGCCAGCAGCCAATCTGGCGGGACAGGGCCCTCGGGCGAGCAGTACTTC | CASSQSGGTGPSGEQYF
- | TRBD1 | TRBJ2-7 | TRBV12-3/TRBV12-4 | TGTGCCAGCAGCAGGGGGCTGACCTCCTACGAGCAGTACTTC | CASSRGLTSYEQYF